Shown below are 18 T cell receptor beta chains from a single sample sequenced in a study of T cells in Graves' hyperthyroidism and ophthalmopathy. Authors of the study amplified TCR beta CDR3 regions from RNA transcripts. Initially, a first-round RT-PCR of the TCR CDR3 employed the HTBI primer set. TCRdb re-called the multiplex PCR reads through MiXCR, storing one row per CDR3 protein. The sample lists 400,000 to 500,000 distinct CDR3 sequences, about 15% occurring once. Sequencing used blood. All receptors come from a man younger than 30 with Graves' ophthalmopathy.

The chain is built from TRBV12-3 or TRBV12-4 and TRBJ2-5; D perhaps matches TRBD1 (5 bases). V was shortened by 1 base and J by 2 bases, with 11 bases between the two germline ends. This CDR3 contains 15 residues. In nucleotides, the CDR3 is TGTGCCAGCAGTTTAGATGACAGATTTCAAGAGACCCAGTACTTC. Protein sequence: CASSLDDRFQETQYF.

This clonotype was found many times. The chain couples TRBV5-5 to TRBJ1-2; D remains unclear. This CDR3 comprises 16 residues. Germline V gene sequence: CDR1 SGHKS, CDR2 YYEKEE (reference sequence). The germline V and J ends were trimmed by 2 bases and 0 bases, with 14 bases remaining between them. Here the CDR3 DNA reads TGTGCCAGCAGCTTAGTGATTCCAGGCCCTAACTATGGCTACACCTTC. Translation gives CASSLVIPGPNYGYTF.

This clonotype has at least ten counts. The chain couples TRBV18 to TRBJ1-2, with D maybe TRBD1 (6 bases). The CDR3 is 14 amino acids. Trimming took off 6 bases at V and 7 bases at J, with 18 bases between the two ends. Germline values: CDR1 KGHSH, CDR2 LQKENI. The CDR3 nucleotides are TGTGCCAGCTCCCCTAATGGGGGGGCAGGTGGCTACACCTTC. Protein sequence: CASSPNGGAGGYTF.

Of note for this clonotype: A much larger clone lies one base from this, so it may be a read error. The CDR3 bases are TGTGCCAGCAGCCAAGCGGGACAGGGAGGTGGCTACACCTTC. Translation: CASSQAGQGGGYTF. The chain is built from TRBV27 and TRBJ1-2; TRBD1 agrees at 9 bases. CDR1 and CDR2 (germline): MNHEY, SMNVEV (reference sequence). Trimming removed 6 bases from V and 7 bases from J; junction bases left unmatched: 9. The CDR3 spans 14 residues.

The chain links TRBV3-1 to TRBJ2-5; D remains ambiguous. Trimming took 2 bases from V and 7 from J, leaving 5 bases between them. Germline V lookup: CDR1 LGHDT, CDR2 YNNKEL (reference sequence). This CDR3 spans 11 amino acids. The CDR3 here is CASSQRRTQYF. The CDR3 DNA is TGTGCCAGCAGCCAAAGGAGGACCCAGTACTTC.

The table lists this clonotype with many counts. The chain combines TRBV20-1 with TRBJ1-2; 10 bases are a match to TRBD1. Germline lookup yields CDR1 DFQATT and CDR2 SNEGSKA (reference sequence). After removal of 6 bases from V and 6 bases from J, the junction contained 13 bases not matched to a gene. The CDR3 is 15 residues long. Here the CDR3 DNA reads TGCAGTGCAGGACAGGGGGGATCCTTACTGCATGGCTACACCTTC. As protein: CSAGQGGSLLHGYTF.

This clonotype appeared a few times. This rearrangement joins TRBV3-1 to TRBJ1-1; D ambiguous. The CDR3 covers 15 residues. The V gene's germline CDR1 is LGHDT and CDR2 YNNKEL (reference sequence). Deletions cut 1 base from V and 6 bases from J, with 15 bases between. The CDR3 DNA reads TGTGCCAGCAGCCAAGTGGGAGGGAGGGTCGCTGAAGCTTTCTTT. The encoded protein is CASSQVGGRVAEAFF.

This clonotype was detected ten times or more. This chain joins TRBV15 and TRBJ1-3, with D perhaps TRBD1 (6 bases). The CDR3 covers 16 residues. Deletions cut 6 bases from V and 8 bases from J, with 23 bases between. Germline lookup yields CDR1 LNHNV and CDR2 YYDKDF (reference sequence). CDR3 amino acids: CATSPPSGARGHTIYF. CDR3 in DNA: TGTGCCACCAGTCCCCCTTCAGGGGCTAGAGGCCACACCATATATTTT.

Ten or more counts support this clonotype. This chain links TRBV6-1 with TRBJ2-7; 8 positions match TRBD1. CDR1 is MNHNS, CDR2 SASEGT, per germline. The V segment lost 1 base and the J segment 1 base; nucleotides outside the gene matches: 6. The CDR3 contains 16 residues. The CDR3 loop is CASSEGRQGSSYEQYF. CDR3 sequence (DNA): TGTGCCAGCAGTGAAGGCCGACAGGGGAGTTCCTACGAGCAGTACTTC.

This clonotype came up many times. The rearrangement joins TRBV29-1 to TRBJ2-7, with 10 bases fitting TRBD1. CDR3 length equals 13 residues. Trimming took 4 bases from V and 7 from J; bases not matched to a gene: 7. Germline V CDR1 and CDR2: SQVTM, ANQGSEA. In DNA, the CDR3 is TGCAGCGTTGGGGACAGGGGTGGTAGAGAGCAGTACTTC. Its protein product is CSVGDRGGREQYF.

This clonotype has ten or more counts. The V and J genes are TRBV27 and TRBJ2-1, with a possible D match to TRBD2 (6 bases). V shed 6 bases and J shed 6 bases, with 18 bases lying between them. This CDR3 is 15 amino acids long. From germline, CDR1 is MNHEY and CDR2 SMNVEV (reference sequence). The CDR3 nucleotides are TGTGCCAGCAGCTTAGGAGGGGTCGGTGTCAATGAGCAGTTCTTC. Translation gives CASSLGGVGVNEQFF.

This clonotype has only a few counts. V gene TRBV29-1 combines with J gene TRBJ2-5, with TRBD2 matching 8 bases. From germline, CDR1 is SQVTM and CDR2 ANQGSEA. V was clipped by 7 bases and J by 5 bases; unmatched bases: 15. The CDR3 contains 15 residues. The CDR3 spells CSAHRGGVGVETQYF. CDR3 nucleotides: TGCAGCGCACATCGGGGGGGGGTTGGGGTGGAGACCCAGTACTTC.

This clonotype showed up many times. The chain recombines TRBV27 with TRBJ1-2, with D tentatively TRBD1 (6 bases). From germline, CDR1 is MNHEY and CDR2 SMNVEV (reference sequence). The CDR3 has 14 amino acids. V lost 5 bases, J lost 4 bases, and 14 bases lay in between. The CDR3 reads CASSPDSGGYGYTF. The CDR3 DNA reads TGTGCCAGCAGTCCGGACAGTGGCGGCTATGGCTACACCTTC.

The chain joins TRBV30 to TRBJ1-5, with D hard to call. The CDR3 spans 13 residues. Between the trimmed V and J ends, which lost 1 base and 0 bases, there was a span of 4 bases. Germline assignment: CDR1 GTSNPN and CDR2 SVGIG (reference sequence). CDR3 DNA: TGTGCCTGGAGTGACTCTAGCAATCAGCCCCAGCATTTT. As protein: CAWSDSSNQPQHF. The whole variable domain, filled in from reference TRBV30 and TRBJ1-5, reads SQTIHQWPATLVQPVGSPLSLECTVEGTSNPNLYWYRQAAGRGLQLLFYSVGIGQISSEVPQNLSASRPQDRQFILSSKKLLLSDSGFYLCAWSDSSNQPQHFGDGTRLSIL.

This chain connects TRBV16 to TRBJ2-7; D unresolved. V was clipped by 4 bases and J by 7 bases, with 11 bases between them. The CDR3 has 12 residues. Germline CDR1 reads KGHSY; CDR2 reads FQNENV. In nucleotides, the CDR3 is TGTGCCAGCAGCCGGCGGCTTGGGGAGCAGTACTTC. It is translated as CASSRRLGEQYF.

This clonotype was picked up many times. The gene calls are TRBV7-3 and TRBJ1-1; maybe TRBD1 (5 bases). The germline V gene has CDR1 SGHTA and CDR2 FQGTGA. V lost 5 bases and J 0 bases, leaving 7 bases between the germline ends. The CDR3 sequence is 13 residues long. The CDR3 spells CASSQDMNTEAFF. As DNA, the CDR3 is TGTGCCAGCAGCCAGGACATGAACACTGAAGCTTTCTTT. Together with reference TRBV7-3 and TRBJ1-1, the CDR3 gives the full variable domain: GAGVSQTPSNKVTEKGKYVELRCDPISGHTALYWYRQSLGQGPEFLIYFQGTGAADDSGLPNDRFFAVRPEGSVSTLKIQRTERGDSAVYLCASSQDMNTEAFFGQGTRLTVV.

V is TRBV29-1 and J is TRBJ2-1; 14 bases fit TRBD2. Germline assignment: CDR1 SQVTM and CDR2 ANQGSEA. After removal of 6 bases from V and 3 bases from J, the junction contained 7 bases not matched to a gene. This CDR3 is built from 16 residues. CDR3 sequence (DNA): TGCAGCGTCCCCTCGACTAGCGGGGGGGGCTACAATGAGCAGTTCTTC. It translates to CSVPSTSGGGYNEQFF.

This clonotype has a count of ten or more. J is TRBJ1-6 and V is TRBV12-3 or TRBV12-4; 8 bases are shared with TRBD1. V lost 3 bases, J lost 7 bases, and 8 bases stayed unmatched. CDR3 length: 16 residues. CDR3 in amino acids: CASSLRVGQGNSPLHF. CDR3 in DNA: TGTGCCAGCAGTTTGCGGGTCGGACAGGGAAATTCACCCCTCCACTTT.